The rows below give T cell receptor beta chains drawn from one sample of a study of cytomegalovirus exposure and HLA in healthy donors. TCRdb's copy holds only in-frame clones and misses some; the assay was immunoSEQ multiplex PCR. The table has 150,000 to 200,000 clones, around 80% seen once. Sequenced input: PBMCs. The receptors were gathered from a woman aged 18-29 years in good health and CMV-seronegative. CDR3s include the opening cysteine and the closing phenylalanine or tryptophan. D genes are given only for firm matches. Some rows mark clone size as missing; the rest say once, few, many or name a class of expanded clone.

V	J	D	size	CDR3	DNA
TRBV19	TRBJ2-5	-	-	CASTGYGLTGETQYF	TGTGCCAGTACGGGGTACGGGCTAACTGGAGAGACCCAGTACTTC
TRBV20-1	TRBJ2-7	-	-	CSASRTYEQYF	TGCAGTGCTAGTAGAACCTACGAGCAGTACTTC
TRBV29-1	TRBJ2-2	TRBD2	-	CSVRLAGDTGELFF	TGCAGCGTGAGACTAGCGGGAGACACCGGGGAGCTGTTTTTT
TRBV6-1	TRBJ2-7	-	-	CASSVGGIEQYF	TGTGCCAGCAGTGTCGGGGGTATCGAGCAGTACTTC
TRBV30	TRBJ1-1	TRBD1	-	CAWRLGNWQGATELNTEAFF	TGTGCCTGGAGACTGGGGAATTGGCAGGGGGCCACGGAGTTGAACACTGAAGCTTTCTTT
TRBV28	TRBJ2-7	TRBD2	-	CASSLAGDSYEQYF	TGTGCCAGCAGTCTAGCGGGAGATTCCTACGAGCAGTACTTC
TRBV5-1	TRBJ2-7	-	-	CASSLEASINYEQYF	TGCGCCAGCAGCTTGGAGGCATCTATAAACTACGAGCAGTACTTC
TRBV9	TRBJ1-5	-	-	CASSAQGSNQPQHF	TGTGCCAGCAGCGCTCAGGGAAGCAATCAGCCCCAGCATTTT
TRBV10-1	TRBJ2-7	TRBD1	-	CASSAPLERQGAHEQYF	TGCGCCAGCAGTGCCCCCTTGGAGCGACAGGGGGCCCACGAGCAGTACTTC
TRBV30	TRBJ2-7	-	-	CAWSVGTPIGEQYF	TGTGCCTGGAGTGTAGGGACTCCCATCGGCGAGCAGTACTTC
TRBV7-2	TRBJ2-2	-	few	CASSLEGRAGELFF	TGTGCCAGCAGCTTAGAGGGCAGGGCCGGGGAGCTGTTTTTT
TRBV28	TRBJ2-3	TRBD2	-	CASPRGRGYYDTDTQYF	TGTGCCAGCCCTAGAGGGCGGGGGTACTATGACACAGATACGCAGTATTTT
TRBV7-9	TRBJ1-2	TRBD1	-	CASSSWTGGFQGYTF	TGTGCCAGCAGCTCCTGGACAGGGGGCTTTCAAGGCTACACCTTC
TRBV7-3	TRBJ2-1	TRBD2	-	CASSLSGTSGRGYNEQFF	TGTGCCAGCAGCCTATCCGGGACTAGCGGGAGGGGCTACAATGAGCAGTTCTTC
TRBV11-1	TRBJ2-1	-	-	CASSAINNEQFF	TGTGCCAGCAGCGCGATCAACAATGAGCAGTTCTTC
TRBV4-2	TRBJ1-5	-	-	CASSHFSSGDSNQPQHF	TGTGCCAGCAGCCACTTCTCCTCCGGGGACTCTAATCAGCCCCAGCATTTT
TRBV5-4	TRBJ2-3	TRBD2	-	CASSPSTGGTDTQYF	TGTGCCAGCAGCCCCTCCACGGGAGGTACAGATACGCAGTATTTT
TRBV28	TRBJ1-2	-	-	CASSLDGRMGYGYTF	TGTGCCAGCAGTTTGGACGGGAGAATGGGATATGGCTACACCTTC
TRBV9	TRBJ2-4	TRBD1	-	CASSGGQSTNIQYF	TGTGCCAGCAGCGGGGGACAGTCTACAAACATTCAGTACTTC
TRBV27	TRBJ2-1	TRBD1	-	CASRQGQGRVPYNEQFF	TGTGCCAGTCGACAGGGTCAAGGTAGGGTCCCCTACAATGAGCAGTTCTTC
TRBV7-6	TRBJ2-2	TRBD2	-	CASSLGTSGATGELFF	TGTGCCAGCAGCTTAGGGACTAGCGGGGCCACCGGGGAGCTGTTTTTT
TRBV27	TRBJ2-1	-	-	CASSYIAALNEQFF	TGTGCCAGCAGTTATATAGCGGCTCTGAATGAGCAGTTCTTC
TRBV28	TRBJ2-7	TRBD1	-	CASSPPRDSFGEQYF	TGTGCCAGCAGTCCCCCACGGGACAGCTTTGGGGAGCAGTACTTC
TRBV4-3	TRBJ2-7	TRBD2	-	CASSPGLAGVRTEQYF	TGCGCCAGCAGCCCCGGACTAGCGGGAGTTAGGACCGAGCAGTACTTC
TRBV27	TRBJ2-3	-	-	CASRSAFVRRGTDTQYF	TGTGCCAGCAGGTCCGCCTTTGTAAGGCGCGGGACAGATACGCAGTATTTT
TRBV18	TRBJ1-1	-	few	CASSPSGGGTEAFF	TGTGCCAGCTCACCATCGGGGGGAGGGACTGAAGCTTTCTTT
TRBV4-1	TRBJ2-7	-	-	CASSQDRLSYEQYF	TGCGCCAGCAGCCAAGATCGTCTCTCCTACGAGCAGTACTTC
TRBV29-1	TRBJ1-1	TRBD1	-	CSAETGGGTEAFF	TGCAGCGCTGAAACAGGGGGAGGAACTGAAGCTTTCTTT
TRBV4-3	TRBJ2-2	TRBD2	-	CASSQAPRITSARGAGELFF	TGCGCCAGCAGCCAAGCCCCTAGAATTACTAGCGCCCGTGGGGCCGGGGAGCTGTTTTTT
TRBV6-1	TRBJ2-3	-	-	CASSDQSTDTQYF	TGTGCCAGCAGTGACCAGAGCACAGATACGCAGTATTTT
TRBV7-9	TRBJ1-4	TRBD1	-	CASSLVEGGGEKLFF	TGTGCCAGCAGCTTAGTTGAAGGGGGCGGCGAAAAACTGTTTTTT
TRBV7-6	TRBJ2-2	-	-	CASSRGGTGELFF	TGTGCCAGCAGTCGAGGGGGCACCGGGGAGCTGTTTTTT
TRBV19	TRBJ1-3	TRBD1	-	CASRRDSNSGNTIYF	TGTGCCAGTAGAAGGGACAGCAACTCTGGAAACACCATATATTTT
TRBV5-1	TRBJ2-7	-	-	CASSSESASYEQYF	TGCGCCAGCAGCTCCGAAAGCGCCTCCTACGAGCAGTACTTC
TRBV28	TRBJ1-2	-	-	CASSYAVAANYGYTF	TGTGCCAGCAGTTACGCTGTGGCAGCTAACTATGGCTACACCTTC